The T cell receptor (beta chain) under discussion was sequenced for a study of blood T cell repertoires in COVID-19. The overall study: COVID-19 samples, acute and convalescent, were from the United States, Italy and Spain.

Only in-frame clones appear in the TCRdb table, and some are missing; sequencing was by immunoSEQ multiplex PCR. The sample consists of under 250,000 clones, roughly four fifths of them appearing once. CDR1 MNHEY and CDR2 SMNVEV come from the germline V gene (reference sequence). This CDR3 has 14 amino acids. Deletions cut 4 bases from V and 5 bases from J, with 14 bases between. This clone has more than one count but fewer than ten. Sequenced input: peripheral blood. The TCR was taken from a woman aged 40 to 49 with active or convalescent COVID-19. J is TRBJ2-5 and V is TRBV27; D perhaps matches TRBD1 (6 bases). In DNA, the CDR3 is TGTGCCAGCAGTTCACTACAGGGTGAGGAGACCCAGTACTTC. It specifies CASSSLQGEETQYF.